The next 10 T cell receptor beta chains were all read from a single sample in a study of blood T cells in healthy people across ages. Alongside a J-beta primer mix, a sample-barcoded 5' primer served in a second PCR lasting about 6 to 11 cycles. Via MiXCR, TCRdb re-called the 5' RACE reads, giving one row per CDR3 protein. Among approximately 690,000 distinct CDR3 sequences, roughly 58% were seen once, and the ten largest hold approximately 40%. Sequenced: blood. The receptors were gathered from a man between 60 and 75 years old in good health.

The chain recombines TRBV12-3 or TRBV12-4 with TRBJ1-3; 7 bases are a match to TRBD1. J lost 2 bases, V lost 5 bases, and 3 bases had no gene match. This CDR3 contains 14 residues. CDR3 nucleotide sequence: TGTGCCAGCAGTGGCAGGGGGACTGGAAACACCATATATTTT. It yields the protein CASSGRGTGNTIYF.

The chain is built from TRBV12-3 or TRBV12-4 and TRBJ2-7, with a weak D call TRBD2 (7 bases). The CDR3 contains 17 residues. V lost 1 base to trimming and J lost 7 bases, with 23 bases between them. CDR3 amino acids: CASSLEGLAGAGGEQYF. Written as DNA, the CDR3 is TGTGCCAGCAGTTTAGAGGGCCTCGCGGGGGCTGGGGGTGAGCAGTACTTC.

This clonotype showed up just a few times. V and J are TRBV4-2 and TRBJ2-1; 9 bases match TRBD1. CDR3 size: 17 residues. V was pared by 0 bases and J by 3 bases, with 6 bases of the junction left unmatched. Per the germline V gene, CDR1 is LGHNA and CDR2 is YNFKEQ. The CDR3, as DNA: TGTGCCAGCAGCCAAGAACCGGGACAGGGCTACTACAATGAGCAGTTCTTC. Amino acids: CASSQEPGQGYYNEQFF.

The rearrangement uses TRBV7-9 and TRBJ1-1, with a possible D match to TRBD1 (6 bases). This CDR3 has 16 residues. Germline CDR1 reads SEHNR; CDR2 reads FQNEAQ (reference sequence). The V end lost 1 base, the J end lost 0 bases, and 12 bases lay between the germline ends. In DNA, the CDR3 is TGTGCCAGCAGCTTAGTAGGGGGGCTATTGAACACTGAAGCTTTCTTT. Translated, it gives CASSLVGGLLNTEAFF.

The V gene is TRBV4-2, the J gene TRBJ2-5, with 10 positions matching TRBD2. V shed 4 bases, J shed 5 bases, and the junction held 7 bases outside the gene matches. This CDR3 contains 15 residues. Germline V gene sequence: CDR1 LGHNA, CDR2 YNFKEQ. CDR3 DNA sequence: TGTGCCAGCAGCCGGTTGACTAGCGGGCCCGAGACCCAGTACTTC. Translation: CASSRLTSGPETQYF.

The rearrangement uses TRBV7-2 and TRBJ1-6; no clear D. The germline V gene has CDR1 SGHTA and CDR2 FQGNSA. CDR3 size: 13 residues. Trimming removed 0 bases from V and 8 bases from J, with 5 bases in between. DNA for the CDR3: TGTGCCAGCAGCTTAGCGAGGGATTCACCCCTCCACTTT. Translated: CASSLARDSPLHF. The full variable domain, rest sourced from reference TRBV7-2 and TRBJ1-6, is GAGVSQSPSNKVTEKGKDVELRCDPISGHTALYWYRQSLGQGLEFLIYFQGNSAPDKSGLPSDRFSAERTGGSVSTLTIQRTQQEDSAVYLCASSLARDSPLHFGNGTRLTVT.

This clonotype was counted only a few times. The V and J genes are TRBV7-2 and TRBJ2-7, with 10 bases lining up with TRBD1. With 5 bases clipped from V and 5 bases from J, the junction kept 12 bases outside the gene matches. The CDR3 length is 16 residues. Germline loops: CDR1 SGHTA, CDR2 FQGNSA. The DNA of the CDR3 is TGTGCCAGCAGCACCAAACCGGGACAGGGGCTCAACGAGCAGTACTTC. Protein: CASSTKPGQGLNEQYF.

The chain has TRBV6-6 and TRBJ1-5; D is perhaps TRBD1 (6 bases). This CDR3 is built from 14 residues. Germline lookup yields CDR1 MNHNY and CDR2 SVGAGI (reference sequence). Trimming took 6 bases from V and 2 from J, leaving 11 bases between them. The CDR3 bases are TGTGCCAGCAGCCAGGGGTTCGGCAATCAGCCCCAGCATTTT. Translation: CASSQGFGNQPQHF.

V is TRBV5-8 and J is TRBJ2-5; D remains unclear. V shed 4 bases and J shed 5 bases, with 9 bases lying between them. CDR3 length: 12 residues. Germline CDR1 SGHTS, CDR2 YDEGEE. The CDR3 sequence: CASSALGETQYF. In DNA, the CDR3 is TGTGCCAGCAGCGCGCTCGGGGAGACCCAGTACTTC.

This chain uses TRBV5-6 with TRBJ1-6, with D possibly matching TRBD1 (6 bases). Between the trimmed V and J ends, which lost 2 bases and 7 bases, there was a span of 13 bases. The CDR3 sequence is 15 residues long. The germline V gene encodes CDR1 SGHDT and CDR2 YYEEEE. The CDR3 region is CASSFFGQTNSPLHF. The DNA for the CDR3 is TGTGCCAGCAGCTTTTTCGGACAGACGAATTCACCCCTCCACTTT.